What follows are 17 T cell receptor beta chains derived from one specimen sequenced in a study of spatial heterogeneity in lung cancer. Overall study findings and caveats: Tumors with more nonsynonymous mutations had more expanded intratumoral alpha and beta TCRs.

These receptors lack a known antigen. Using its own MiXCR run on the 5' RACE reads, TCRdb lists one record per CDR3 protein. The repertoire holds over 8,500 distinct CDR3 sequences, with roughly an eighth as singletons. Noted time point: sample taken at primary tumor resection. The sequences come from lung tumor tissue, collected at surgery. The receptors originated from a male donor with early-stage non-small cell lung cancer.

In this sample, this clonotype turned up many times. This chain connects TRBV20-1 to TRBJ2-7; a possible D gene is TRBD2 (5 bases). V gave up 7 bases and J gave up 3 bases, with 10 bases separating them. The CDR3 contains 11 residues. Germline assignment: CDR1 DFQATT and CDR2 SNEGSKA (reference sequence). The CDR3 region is CSVIRGYEQYF. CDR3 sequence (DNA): TGCAGTGTTATTCGGGGCTACGAGCAGTACTTC.

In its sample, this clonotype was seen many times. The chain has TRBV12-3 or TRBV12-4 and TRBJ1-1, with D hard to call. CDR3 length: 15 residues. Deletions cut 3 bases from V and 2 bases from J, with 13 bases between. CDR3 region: CASSFPRTPNTEAFF. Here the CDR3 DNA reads TGTGCCAGCAGTTTTCCGAGGACCCCCAACACTGAAGCTTTCTTT.

The DNA for the CDR3 is TGTGCCAGCAGGTCCAGCGGAATCAGCACAGATACGCAGTATTTT. This sequence encodes CASRSSGISTDTQYF. V gene TRBV12-3 or TRBV12-4 combines with J gene TRBJ2-3; D perhaps matches TRBD2 (5 bases). Trimming pared 6 bases from V and 0 bases from J, leaving 13 bases between. This CDR3 contains 15 residues.

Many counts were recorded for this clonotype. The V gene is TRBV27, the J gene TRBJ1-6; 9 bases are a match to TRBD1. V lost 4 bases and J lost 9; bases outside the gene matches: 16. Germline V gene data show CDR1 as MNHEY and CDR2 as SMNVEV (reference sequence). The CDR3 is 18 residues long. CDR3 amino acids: CASSSPGQGGRVGSPLHF. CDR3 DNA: TGTGCCAGCAGTTCTCCGGGACAGGGCGGAAGAGTGGGTTCACCCCTCCACTTT.

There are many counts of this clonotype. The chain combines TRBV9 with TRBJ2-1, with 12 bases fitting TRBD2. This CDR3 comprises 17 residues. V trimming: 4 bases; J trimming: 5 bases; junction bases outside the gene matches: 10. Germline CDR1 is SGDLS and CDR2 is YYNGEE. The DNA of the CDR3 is TGTGCCAGCAGCTCCCGCCAGACTAGCGGGAGACACAATGAGCAGTTCTTC. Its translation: CASSSRQTSGRHNEQFF. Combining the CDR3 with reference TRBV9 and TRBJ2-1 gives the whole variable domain DSGVTQTPKHLITATGQRVTLRCSPRSGDLSVYWYQQSLDQGLQFLIQYYNGEERAKGNILERFSAQQFPDLHSELNLSSLELGDSALYFCASSSRQTSGRHNEQFFGPGTRLTVL.

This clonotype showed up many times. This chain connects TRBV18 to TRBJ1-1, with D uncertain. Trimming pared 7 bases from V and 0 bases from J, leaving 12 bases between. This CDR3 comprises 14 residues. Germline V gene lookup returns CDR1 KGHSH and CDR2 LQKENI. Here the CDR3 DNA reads TGTGCCAGCTTAAGGACCTCAATGAACACTGAAGCTTTCTTT. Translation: CASLRTSMNTEAFF.

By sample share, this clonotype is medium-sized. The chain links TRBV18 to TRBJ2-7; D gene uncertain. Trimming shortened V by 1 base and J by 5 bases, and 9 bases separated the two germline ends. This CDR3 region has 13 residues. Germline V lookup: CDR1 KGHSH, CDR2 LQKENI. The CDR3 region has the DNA TGTGCCAGCTCACCACGAGCTAAGGACGAGCAGTACTTC. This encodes CASSPRAKDEQYF.

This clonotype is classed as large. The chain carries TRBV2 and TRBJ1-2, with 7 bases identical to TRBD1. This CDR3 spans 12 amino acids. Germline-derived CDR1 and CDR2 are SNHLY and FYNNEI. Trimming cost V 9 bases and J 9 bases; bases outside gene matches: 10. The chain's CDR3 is CASRDSLISYTF. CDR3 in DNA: TGTGCCAGTCGGGACAGTTTAATAAGCTACACCTTC.

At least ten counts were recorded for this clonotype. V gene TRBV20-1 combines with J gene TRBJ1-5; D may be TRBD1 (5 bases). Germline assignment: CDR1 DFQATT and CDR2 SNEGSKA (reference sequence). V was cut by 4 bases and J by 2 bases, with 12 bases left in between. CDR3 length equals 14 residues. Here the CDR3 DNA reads TGCAGTGCTACGGGACTTGGTGGCAATCAGCCCCAGCATTTT. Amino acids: CSATGLGGNQPQHF.

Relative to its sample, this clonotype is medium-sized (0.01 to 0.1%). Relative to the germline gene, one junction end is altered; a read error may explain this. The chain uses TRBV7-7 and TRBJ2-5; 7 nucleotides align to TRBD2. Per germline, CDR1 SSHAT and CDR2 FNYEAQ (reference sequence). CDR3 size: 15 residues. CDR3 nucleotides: TGTGCTAGCAGCTTTGACACTAGCGAACAAGAGACCCAGTACTTC. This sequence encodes CASSFDTSEQETQYF.

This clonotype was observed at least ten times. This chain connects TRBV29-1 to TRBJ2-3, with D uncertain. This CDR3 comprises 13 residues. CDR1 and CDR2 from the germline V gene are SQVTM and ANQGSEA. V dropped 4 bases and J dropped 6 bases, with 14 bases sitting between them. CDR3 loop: CSVGYSSRDTQYF. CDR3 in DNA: TGCAGCGTTGGATACAGTTCCAGGGATACGCAGTATTTT.

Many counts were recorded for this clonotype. CDR3 DNA: TGTGCCAGCAGCCGGGGACTAGCGGGAGGAGGCACCGGGGAGCTGTTTTTT. Translation: CASSRGLAGGGTGELFF. The chain has TRBV7-3 and TRBJ2-2; 15 nucleotides match TRBD2. The CDR3 extends over 17 amino acids. Looked up from germline, CDR1 is SGHTA and CDR2 is FQGTGA. V was clipped by 5 bases and J by 4 bases; unmatched bases: 5.

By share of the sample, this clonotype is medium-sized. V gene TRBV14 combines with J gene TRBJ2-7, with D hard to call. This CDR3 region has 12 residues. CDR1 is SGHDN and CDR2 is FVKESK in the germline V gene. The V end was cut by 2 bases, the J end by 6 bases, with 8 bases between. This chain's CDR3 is CASSQFMGEQYF. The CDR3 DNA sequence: TGTGCCAGCAGCCAATTTATGGGCGAGCAGTACTTC.

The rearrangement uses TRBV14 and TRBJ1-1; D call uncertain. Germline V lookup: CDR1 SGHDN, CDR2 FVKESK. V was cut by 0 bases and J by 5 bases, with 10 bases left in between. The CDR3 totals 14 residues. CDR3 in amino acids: CASSQESGPTEAFF. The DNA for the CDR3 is TGTGCCAGCAGCCAAGAGTCCGGGCCGACTGAAGCTTTCTTT.

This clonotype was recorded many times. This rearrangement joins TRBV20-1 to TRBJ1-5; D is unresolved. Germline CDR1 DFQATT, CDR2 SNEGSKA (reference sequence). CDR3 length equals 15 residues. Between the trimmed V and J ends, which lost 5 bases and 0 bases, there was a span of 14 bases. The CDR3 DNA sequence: TGCAGTGCTCGCACAAGTTCGTCTAGCAATCAGCCCCAGCATTTT. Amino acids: CSARTSSSSNQPQHF.

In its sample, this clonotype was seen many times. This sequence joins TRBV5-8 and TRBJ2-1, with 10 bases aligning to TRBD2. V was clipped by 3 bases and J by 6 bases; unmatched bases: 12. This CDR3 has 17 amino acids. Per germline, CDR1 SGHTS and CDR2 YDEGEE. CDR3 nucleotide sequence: TGTGCCAGCAGCTCTGCGGAATGGGTAGCGGGAGGCAATGAGCAGTTCTTC. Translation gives CASSSAEWVAGGNEQFF. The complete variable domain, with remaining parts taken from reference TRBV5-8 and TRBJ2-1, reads EAGVTQSPTHLIKTRGQQATLRCSPISGHTSVYWYQQALGLGLQFLLWYDEGEERNRGNFPPRFSGRQFPNYSSELNVNALELEDSALYLCASSSAEWVAGGNEQFFGPGTRLTVL.

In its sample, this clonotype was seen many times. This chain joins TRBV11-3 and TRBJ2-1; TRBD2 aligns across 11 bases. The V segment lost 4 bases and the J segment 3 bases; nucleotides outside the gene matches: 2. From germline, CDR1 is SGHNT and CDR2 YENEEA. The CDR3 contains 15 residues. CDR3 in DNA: TGTGCCAGCAGCTCCGGGACTAGCGGCTACAATGAGCAGTTCTTC. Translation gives CASSSGTSGYNEQFF.